A single sample gave rise to the 19 T cell receptor beta chains below, sequenced in a study of T cells in localized non-small cell lung cancer. Measured with immunoSEQ multiplex PCR; TCRdb has only the in-frame clones, and not every one. The sample lists about 1,200 clones; approximately 20% were seen once. The specimen comprised normal lung tissue next to the tumor, sampled before any cancer treatment. These receptors were obtained from a man aged 40 to 70 with stage I squamous cell lung carcinoma.

V gene TRBV28 combines with J gene TRBJ1-5; TRBD1 matches at 8 bases. Germline V gene data show CDR1 as MDHEN and CDR2 as SYDVKM. The J segment lost 6 bases and the V segment lost 5 bases, leaving 9 bases of the junction unmatched. The CDR3 sequence is 15 residues long. The CDR3 DNA sequence: TGTGCCAGCAGTGACGGACAGGGTCGGGGTCAGCCCCAGCATTTT. This translates into CASSDGQGRGQPQHF.

This sequence joins TRBV15 and TRBJ2-2, with D hard to call. This CDR3 contains 16 residues. V lost 1 base and J 0 bases, leaving 9 bases between the germline ends. Germline V lookup: CDR1 LNHNV, CDR2 YYDKDF (reference sequence). CDR3 loop: CATSRVPRTNTGELFF. CDR3 sequence (DNA): TGTGCCACCAGCAGAGTTCCCAGGACGAACACCGGGGAGCTGTTTTTT.

The CDR3 spells CASSRGTGGAGTEAFF. In DNA form, the CDR3 reads TGTGCCAGCAGCCGCGGGACAGGGGGCGCGGGCACTGAAGCTTTCTTT. The rearrangement joins TRBV11-3 to TRBJ1-1; 12 bases are shared with TRBD1. The V and J ends lost 5 bases and 4 bases, in that order; junction bases with no gene match: 8. This CDR3 comprises 16 residues. Germline V gene lookup returns CDR1 SGHNT and CDR2 YENEEA.

The J gene is TRBJ2-7, the V gene TRBV5-1, with 11 bases that match TRBD1. Trimming took 0 bases from V and 7 from J; bases not matched to a gene: 9. CDR1 SGHRS and CDR2 YFSETQ come from the germline V gene. The CDR3 is made up of 16 amino acids. The CDR3 DNA is TGCGCCAGCAGCTTGGATAGGACAGGGGGCGCGAGGGAGCAGTACTTC. It codes for CASSLDRTGGAREQYF.

This clone has only a few counts. The chain combines TRBV9 with TRBJ1-5; possibly TRBD1 for D (6 bases). The length of the CDR3 is 13 residues. V lost 6 bases and J 5 bases, leaving 12 bases between the germline ends. CDR1 and CDR2 (germline): SGDLS, YYNGEE. The CDR3 reads CASTYRGHQPQHF. The CDR3 nucleotides read TGTGCCAGCACTTACCGGGGGCATCAGCCCCAGCATTTT.

This clone has more than one count but fewer than ten. V is TRBV11-3 and J is TRBJ1-1; the D gene is possibly TRBD1 (5 bases). With 5 bases removed from V and 5 bases from J, the gap between germline ends came to 15 bases. In germline, CDR1 is SGHNT, CDR2 YENEEA. The CDR3 length is 14 residues. CDR3 nucleotides: TGTGCCAGCAGCCCAGGTAATGGGGGGACTGAAGCTTTCTTT. Protein: CASSPGNGGTEAFF.

The rearrangement uses TRBV29-1 and TRBJ2-7; possible D gene TRBD2, 6 bases. The germline V gene has CDR1 SQVTM and CDR2 ANQGSEA. The CDR3 loop spans 15 amino acids. V was clipped by 6 bases and J by 2 bases, with 20 bases between them. CDR3 nucleotide sequence: TGCAGCGTCCGACCCCTTGCGGGGACGGCCTACGAGCAGTACTTC. Translated: CSVRPLAGTAYEQYF.

Sample share makes this clone large. The chain links TRBV11-3 to TRBJ1-2, with D possibly TRBD1 on 5 matching bases. The V gene's germline CDR1 is SGHNT and CDR2 YENEEA. The length of the CDR3 is 14 residues. Trimming cost V 3 bases and J 2 bases, with 10 bases left between them. CDR3 in amino acids: CASSFEGWNYGYTF. Here the CDR3 DNA reads TGTGCCAGCAGCTTTGAGGGGTGGAACTATGGCTACACCTTC.

The chain employs TRBV12-5 and TRBJ2-7, with 9 bases that match TRBD1. Germline CDR1 is LGHNT and CDR2 is FRNRAP. The CDR3 is made up of 15 amino acids. V gave up 1 base and J gave up 2 bases; unmatched junction bases: 3. CDR3 protein: CASGLATGGAYEQYF. The CDR3 DNA reads TGTGCTAGTGGTTTGGCCACAGGGGGCGCCTACGAGCAGTACTTC.

The gene calls are TRBV14 and TRBJ1-2; D is possibly TRBD1 (6 bases). CDR3 length: 15 residues. Trimming pared 2 bases from V and 4 bases from J, leaving 14 bases between. CDR1 is SGHDN, CDR2 FVKESK, per germline. This chain's CDR3 is CASSQPGHSVYGYTF. In DNA, the CDR3 is TGTGCCAGCAGCCAACCGGGACACAGTGTCTATGGCTACACCTTC.

This clone was seen a few times. The V gene is TRBV19, the J gene TRBJ2-2, with D unclear. CDR1 is LNHDA, CDR2 SQIVND, per germline (reference sequence). The CDR3 contains 11 residues. The V end lost 2 bases, the J end lost 6 bases, and 1 base lay between the germline ends. The DNA for the CDR3 is TGTGCCAGTAGTATATCCGGGGAGCTGTTTTTT. Its translation: CASSISGELFF.

V usage is TRBV11-3 and J usage is TRBJ2-5; 10 nucleotides match TRBD2. With 0 bases clipped from V and 5 bases from J, the junction kept 0 bases outside the gene matches. CDR1 and CDR2 (germline): SGHNT, YENEEA. This CDR3 has 14 residues. In DNA form, the CDR3 reads TGTGCCAGCAGCTTAGATAGCGGGGGGGAGACCCAGTACTTC. Translation gives CASSLDSGGETQYF.

This clone was counted between two and nine times. A much bigger clone sits one base away, suggesting this may be a read error. This rearrangement joins TRBV21-1 to TRBJ1-2; no DNA check was done on the table's D call, TRBD1. TRBV21-1 has pseudogene status. The length of the CDR3 is 17 residues. The CDR3 sequence is CASSKGTGATVNYGYTF. CDR3 nucleotide sequence: TGTGCCAGCAGCAAAGGGACAGGGGCCACCGTTAACTATGGCTACACCTTC.

The CDR3 is CASSSGTRYEQYF. In DNA form, the CDR3 reads TGTGCCAGCAGTTCCGGGACACGCTACGAGCAGTACTTC. The chain carries TRBV28 and TRBJ2-7; TRBD1 is a possible D gene (6 bases). CDR1 and CDR2 from the germline V gene are MDHEN and SYDVKM. Trimming removed 4 bases at V and 3 bases at J, with 10 bases between. The CDR3 length is 13 residues. The variable domain in full, completed from reference TRBV28 and TRBJ2-7, reads DVKVTQSSRYLVKRTGEKVFLECVQDMDHENMFWYRQDPGLGLRLIYFSYDVKMKEKGDIPEGYSVSREKKERFSLILESASTNQTSMYLCASSSGTRYEQYFGPGTRLTVT.

This clone was seen a handful of times. Here the CDR3 reads CASSFTATLGETQYF. CDR3 in DNA: TGTGCCAGCAGCTTCACGGCAACTTTAGGGGAGACCCAGTACTTC. The chain combines TRBV11-3 with TRBJ2-5; D not resolved. This CDR3 region has 15 residues. V lost 3 bases to trimming and J lost 5 bases, with 16 bases between them. Germline CDR1 SGHNT, CDR2 YENEEA.

This clone was seen a handful of times. The chain couples TRBV6-8 to TRBJ1-4; D call uncertain. Deletions cut 5 bases from V and 5 bases from J, with 24 bases between. The CDR3 is 18 amino acids. Germline V gene data show CDR1 as MNHGY and CDR2 as SAAAGT. CDR3 region: CASSDCPSLLVDNEKLFF. CDR3 coding DNA: TGTGCCAGCAGTGACTGTCCAAGTCTCCTAGTCGACAATGAAAAACTGTTTTTT.

The V and J genes are TRBV9 and TRBJ1-5, with D hard to call. The CDR3 loop spans 13 amino acids. V was clipped by 0 bases and J by 6 bases, with 7 bases between them. Germline lookup yields CDR1 SGDLS and CDR2 YYNGEE. CDR3 bases: TGTGCCAGCAGCGTAGATTTAGGTCAGCCCCAGCATTTT. This translates into CASSVDLGQPQHF.

V gene TRBV9 combines with J gene TRBJ1-3; D unresolved. The length of the CDR3 is 14 residues. Germline lookup yields CDR1 SGDLS and CDR2 YYNGEE. V was trimmed by 4 bases and J by 3 bases, leaving 11 bases between them. The DNA of the CDR3 is TGTGCCAGCAGCTCACCGCAAGATGGAAACACCATATATTTT. It encodes CASSSPQDGNTIYF.

This sequence joins TRBV14 and TRBJ1-1, with a tentative D call TRBD1 (6 bases). The CDR3 extends over 15 amino acids. V was shortened by 5 bases and J by 5 bases, with 18 bases between the two germline ends. Germline values: CDR1 SGHDN, CDR2 FVKESK. The CDR3 nucleotides are TGTGCCAGCAGCTCGTGGGACGGCCAGGGGACTGAAGCTTTCTTT. Protein sequence: CASSSWDGQGTEAFF.